The 5 T cell receptor beta chains below come from one sample, sequenced in a study of cytomegalovirus exposure and HLA in healthy donors. It was with 60 Vbeta and 13 Jbeta primers that the PCR ran. Method: immunoSEQ multiplex PCR; TCRdb's copy keeps in-frame clones and lacks some. The table has 120,000 or so clones, approximately 72% seen once. Sample: PBMCs. The receptors stem from a woman aged 45-65 years in good health and CMV-seropositive.

This clone has a single count. The genes are TRBV5-4 and TRBJ2-5; 10 positions agree with TRBD2. CDR3 length: 17 residues. The germline V gene encodes CDR1 SGHNT and CDR2 YYREEE (reference sequence). V trimming: 0 bases; J trimming: 5 bases; junction bases outside the gene matches: 10. CDR3 bases: TGTGCCAGCAGCTTGGAGGTTTCTAGCGGGGGCACGGAGACCCAGTACTTC. It translates to CASSLEVSSGGTETQYF.

The chain combines TRBV7-8 with TRBJ2-3, with TRBD2 as a possible D gene (6 bases). This CDR3 region has 17 residues. CDR1 and CDR2 from the germline V gene are SGHVS and FQNEAQ. V was pared by 1 base and J by 1 base, with 15 bases between. The CDR3 DNA sequence: TGTGCCAGCAGCTTAGTAGCGGCAGGAGGCGGCACAGATACGCAGTATTTT. This gives the protein CASSLVAAGGGTDTQYF.

The chain is built from TRBV10-3 and TRBJ1-1, with D uncertain. V was trimmed by 10 bases and J by 1 base, leaving 7 bases between them. Germline CDR1 ENHRY, CDR2 SYGVKD. The CDR3 extends over 11 amino acids. The CDR3 DNA reads TGTGCCACGTCCCGGAACACTGAAGCTTTCTTT. As protein: CATSRNTEAFF.

CDR3 sequence reads: CAISESVSLTKEQYF. DNA for the CDR3: TGTGCCATCAGTGAGTCGGTTAGCCTCACTAAGGAGCAGTACTTC. This rearrangement joins TRBV10-3 to TRBJ2-7, with D uncertain. This CDR3 has 15 residues. Germline assignment: CDR1 ENHRY and CDR2 SYGVKD. The V and J ends lost 0 bases and 7 bases respectively, with 16 bases between them.

The sample holds a few counts of this clone. The V gene is TRBV5-4, the J gene TRBJ2-2; 9 bases are a match to TRBD1. CDR3 size: 16 residues. The germline gives CDR1 SGHNT, CDR2 YYREEE (reference sequence). After removal of 5 bases from V and 4 bases from J, the junction contained 9 bases not matched to a gene. The CDR3 sequence: CASRWGGQGLTGELFF. CDR3 bases: TGTGCCAGCAGATGGGGGGGACAGGGACTCACCGGGGAGCTGTTTTTT.